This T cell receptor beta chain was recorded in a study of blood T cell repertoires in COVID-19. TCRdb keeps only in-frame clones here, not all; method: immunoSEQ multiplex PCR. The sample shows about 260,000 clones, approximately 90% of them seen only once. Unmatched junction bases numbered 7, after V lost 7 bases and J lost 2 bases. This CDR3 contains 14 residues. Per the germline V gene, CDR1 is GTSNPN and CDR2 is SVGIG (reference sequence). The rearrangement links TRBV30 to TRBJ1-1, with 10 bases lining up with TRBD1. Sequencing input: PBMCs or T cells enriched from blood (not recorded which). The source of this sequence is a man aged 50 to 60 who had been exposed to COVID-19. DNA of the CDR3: TGTGCCTCAAACCGGGACAGGGGAAACACTGAAGCTTTCTTT. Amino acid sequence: CASNRDRGNTEAFF.